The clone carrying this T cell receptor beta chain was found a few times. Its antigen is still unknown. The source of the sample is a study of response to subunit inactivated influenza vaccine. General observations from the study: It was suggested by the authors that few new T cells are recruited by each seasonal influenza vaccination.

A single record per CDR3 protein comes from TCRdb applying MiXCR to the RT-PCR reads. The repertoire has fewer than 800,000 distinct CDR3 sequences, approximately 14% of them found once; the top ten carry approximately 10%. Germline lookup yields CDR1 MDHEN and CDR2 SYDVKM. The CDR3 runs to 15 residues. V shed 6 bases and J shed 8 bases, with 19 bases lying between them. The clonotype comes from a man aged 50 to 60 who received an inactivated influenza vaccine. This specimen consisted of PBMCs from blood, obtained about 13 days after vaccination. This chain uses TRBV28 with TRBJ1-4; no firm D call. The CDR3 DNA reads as TGTGCCAGCAGCAAACAAGGAGAAGGACGGGAAAAACTGTTTTTT. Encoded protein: CASSKQGEGREKLFF.